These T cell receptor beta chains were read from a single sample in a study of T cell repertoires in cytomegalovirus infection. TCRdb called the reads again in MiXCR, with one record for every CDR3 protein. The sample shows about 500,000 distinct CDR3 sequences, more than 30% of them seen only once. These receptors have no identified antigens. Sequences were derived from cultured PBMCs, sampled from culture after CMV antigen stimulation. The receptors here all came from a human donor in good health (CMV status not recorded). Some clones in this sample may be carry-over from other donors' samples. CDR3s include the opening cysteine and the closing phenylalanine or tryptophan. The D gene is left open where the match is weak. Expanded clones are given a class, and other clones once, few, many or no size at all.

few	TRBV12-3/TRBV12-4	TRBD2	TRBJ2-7	CASMPPRAGSYEQYF	TGTGCCAGCATGCCCCCGAGAGCGGGGAGTTACGAGCAGTACTTC
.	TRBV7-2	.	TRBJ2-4	CASSLAVTGAKNIQYF	TGTGCCAGCAGCTTAGCTGTAACCGGAGCCAAAAACATTCAGTACTTC
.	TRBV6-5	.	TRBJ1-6	CASSYTPDSYNSPLHF	TGTGCCAGCAGTTACACCCCGGACAGCTATAATTCACCCCTCCACTTT
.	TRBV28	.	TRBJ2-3	CASSRVSSTDTQYF	TGTGCCAGCAGCCGGGTTTCTAGCACAGATACGCAGTATTTT
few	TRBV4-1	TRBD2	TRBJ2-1	CASSQGLAGVYNEQFF	TGCGCCAGCAGCCAAGGATTAGCGGGAGTTTACAATGAGCAGTTCTTC
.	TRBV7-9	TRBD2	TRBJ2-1	CASSLASGRDYNEQFF	TGTGCCAGCAGCTTAGCAAGCGGGAGGGACTACAATGAGCAGTTCTTC
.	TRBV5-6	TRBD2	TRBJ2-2	CASSLYMREAMTGELFF	TGTGCCAGCAGCTTATATATGCGGGAGGCCATGACCGGGGAGCTGTTTTTT
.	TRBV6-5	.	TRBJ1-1	CASRPGQGRTEAFF	TGTGCCAGCAGGCCAGGACAAGGAAGGACTGAAGCTTTCTTT
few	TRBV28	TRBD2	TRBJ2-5	CAPATSDQETQYF	TGTGCCCCAGCGACTAGCGATCAAGAGACCCAGTACTTC
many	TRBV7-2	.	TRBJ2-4	CASSYRQENIQYF	TGTGCCAGCAGCTATCGACAGGAAAACATTCAGTACTTC
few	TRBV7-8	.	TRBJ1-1	CASSLMGGLNTEAFF	TGTGCCAGCAGCTTGATGGGCGGATTGAACACTGAAGCTTTCTTT
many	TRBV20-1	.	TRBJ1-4	CSAMAPSQEKLFF	TGCAGTGCTATGGCCCCATCTCAGGAAAAACTGTTTTTT
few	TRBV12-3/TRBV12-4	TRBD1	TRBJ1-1	CASSKTGGNTEAFF	TGTGCCAGCAGCAAAACAGGGGGAAACACTGAAGCTTTCTTT
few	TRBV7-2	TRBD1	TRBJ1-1	CASSLVPTGVTEAFF	TGTGCCAGCAGCTTAGTCCCTACAGGGGTCACTGAAGCTTTCTTT
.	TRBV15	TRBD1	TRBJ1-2	CATSRDYRGQGYGYTF	TGTGCCACCAGCAGAGATTACAGGGGGCAGGGCTATGGCTACACCTTC
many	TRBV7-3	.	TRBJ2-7	CASSLAQGPYEQYF	TGTGCCAGCAGCTTAGCACAGGGACCTTACGAGCAGTACTTC
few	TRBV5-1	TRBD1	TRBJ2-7	CASMLGQGTHEQYF	TGCGCCAGCATGCTAGGACAGGGGACCCACGAGCAGTACTTC
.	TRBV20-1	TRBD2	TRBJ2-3	CSATRLAGGKWLDTQYF	TGCAGTGCTACCCGTTTAGCGGGAGGGAAGTGGCTAGATACGCAGTATTTT
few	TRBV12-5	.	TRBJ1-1	CASGLVTGNTEAFF	TGTGCTAGTGGTTTGGTCACAGGGAACACTGAAGCTTTCTTT
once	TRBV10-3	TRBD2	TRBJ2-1	CAISEGTSGSGDEQFF	TGTGCCATCAGTGAGGGTACTAGCGGGAGTGGTGATGAGCAGTTCTTC
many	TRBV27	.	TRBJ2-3	CASSWGLPADTQYF	TGTGCCAGCAGTTGGGGACTCCCAGCAGATACGCAGTATTTT
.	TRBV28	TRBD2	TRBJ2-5	CASSFGTSYQETQYF	TGTGCCAGCAGTTTCGGGACTAGCTACCAAGAGACCCAGTACTTC
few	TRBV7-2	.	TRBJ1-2	CASSPDLGYGYTF	TGTGCCAGCAGCCCGGACCTTGGCTATGGCTACACCTTC
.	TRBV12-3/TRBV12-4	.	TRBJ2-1	CASSYRVEQFF	TGTGCCAGCAGTTATAGGGTTGAGCAGTTCTTC
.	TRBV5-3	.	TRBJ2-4	CARSLGLPKNIQYF	TGTGCCAGAAGCTTGGGGCTCCCCAAAAACATTCAGTACTTC
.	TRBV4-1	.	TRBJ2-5	CASSQDKGNQETQYF	TGCGCCAGCAGCCAAGATAAGGGGAACCAAGAGACCCAGTACTTC
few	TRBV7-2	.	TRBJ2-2	CASSRTRNTGELFF	TGTGCCAGCAGCCGTACTAGAAACACCGGGGAGCTGTTTTTT
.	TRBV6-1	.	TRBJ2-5	CASSPGTWIKETQYF	TGTGCCAGCAGTCCCGGGACTTGGATTAAAGAGACCCAGTACTTC
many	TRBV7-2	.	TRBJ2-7	CASSSYLATYEQYF	TGTGCCAGCAGCTCCTACTTAGCTACCTACGAGCAGTACTTC
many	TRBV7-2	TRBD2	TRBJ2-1	CASDRTGLAGPNEQFF	TGTGCCAGCGACCGGACGGGACTAGCGGGACCTAATGAGCAGTTCTTC
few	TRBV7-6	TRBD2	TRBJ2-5	CASSPRTSGETQYF	TGTGCTAGCAGCCCAAGGACTAGCGGAGAGACCCAGTACTTC
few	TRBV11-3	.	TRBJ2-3	CASSLINPSTDTQYF	TGTGCCAGCAGCTTAATCAATCCTTCCACAGATACGCAGTATTTT
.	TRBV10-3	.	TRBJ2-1	CAIQGGALSNEQFF	TGTGCCATTCAGGGGGGAGCGTTATCCAATGAGCAGTTCTTC
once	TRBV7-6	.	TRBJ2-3	CASSSVGTQYF	TGTGCCAGCAGCTCGGTGGGTACGCAGTATTTT
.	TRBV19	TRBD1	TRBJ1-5	CASSIVLAGGNQPQHF	TGTGCCAGTAGTATAGTCCTCGCAGGGGGGAATCAGCCCCAGCATTTT
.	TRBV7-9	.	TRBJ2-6	CASTSVRAAAGANVLTF	TGTGCCAGCACCTCAGTTCGTGCAGCAGCAGGGGCCAACGTCCTGACTTTC
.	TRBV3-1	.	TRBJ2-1	CASSRTAPSGNEQFF	TGTGCCAGCAGCCGGACAGCTCCATCGGGCAATGAGCAGTTCTTC
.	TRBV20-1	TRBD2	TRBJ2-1	CSAREGRGGRGYNEQFF	TGCAGTGCTAGAGAAGGGAGGGGCGGGAGGGGGTACAATGAGCAGTTCTTC
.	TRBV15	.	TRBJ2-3	CATSQKDTQYF	TGTGCCACCAGCCAAAAAGATACGCAGTATTTT
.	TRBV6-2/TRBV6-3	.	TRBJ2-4	CASSRERVIGNIQYF	TGTGCCAGCAGCCGTGAACGGGTGATCGGAAACATTCAGTACTTC
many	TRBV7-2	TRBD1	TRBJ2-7	CASSTYLGQESF	TGTGCCAGCAGCACCTATTTGGGACAGGAAAGCTTC
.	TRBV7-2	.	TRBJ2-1	CASSRRNSYNEQFF	TGTGCCAGCAGCCGTCGAAATTCCTACAATGAGCAGTTCTTC
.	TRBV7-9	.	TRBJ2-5	CASSPRRGQETQYF	TGTGCCAGCAGCCCACGACGTGGCCAAGAGACCCAGTACTTC
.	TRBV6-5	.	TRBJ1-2	CASSYSPSQWNYGYTF	TGTGCCAGCAGTTACTCGCCGTCCCAATGGAACTATGGCTACACCTTC
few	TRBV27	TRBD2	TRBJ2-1	CASINRPGGGPGEQFF	TGTGCCAGCATCAATCGCCCCGGGGGAGGGCCGGGTGAGCAGTTCTTC
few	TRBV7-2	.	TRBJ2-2	CASRPLATGELFF	TGTGCCAGCAGGCCGCTTGCCACCGGGGAGCTGTTTTTT
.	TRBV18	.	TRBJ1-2	CASSPRGLEGYTF	TGTGCCAGCTCACCACGGGGGTTGGAGGGCTACACCTTC
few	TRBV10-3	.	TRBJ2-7	CAISEALRGTYEQYF	TGTGCCATCAGTGAGGCTCTAAGGGGGACCTACGAGCAGTACTTC
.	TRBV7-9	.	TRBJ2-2	CASNVGTTGELFF	TGTGCCAGCAACGTCGGTACCACCGGGGAGCTGTTTTTT
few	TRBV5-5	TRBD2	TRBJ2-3	CASSLGLAVQGTQYF	TGTGCCAGCAGCTTGGGCCTAGCGGTTCAGGGTACGCAGTATTTT
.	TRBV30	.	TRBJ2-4	CAASGLAKNIQYF	TGTGCCGCCAGCGGACTAGCCAAAAACATTCAGTACTTC
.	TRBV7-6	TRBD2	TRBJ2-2	CASRTLSGRVPGELFF	TGTGCCAGCAGGACCCTTAGCGGGAGGGTCCCCGGGGAGCTGTTTTTT
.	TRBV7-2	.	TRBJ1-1	CASSLIRETEAFF	TGTGCCAGCAGCTTAATCCGGGAGACTGAAGCTTTCTTT